The 8 T cell receptor beta chains given below trace back to one sample, sequenced in a study of T cells in Graves' hyperthyroidism and ophthalmopathy. RNA transcripts were the template for amplifying TCR beta CDR3 regions. A set of HTBI primers served as the primers for a first-round RT-PCR of the TCR CDR3. TCRdb re-analysed the multiplex PCR reads in MiXCR, keeping a single row per CDR3 protein. Here the sample spans fewer than 500,000 distinct CDR3 sequences, less than 15% being singletons. Sequenced material: blood. The receptors originated from a man aged 25 to 40 with Graves' hyperthyroidism that later progressed to Graves' ophthalmopathy.

This clonotype was observed many times. This chain uses TRBV2 with TRBJ1-2, with a weak D call TRBD1 (6 bases). Germline CDR1 is SNHLY and CDR2 is FYNNEI. The CDR3 has 16 amino acids. Trimming shortened V by 0 bases and J by 3 bases, and 14 bases separated the two germline ends. The CDR3 loop is CASSEALRTDHYGYTF. CDR3 coding DNA: TGTGCCAGCAGTGAAGCTCTTCGGACAGATCACTATGGCTACACCTTC. Full variable domain (outside the CDR3, taken from reference TRBV2 and TRBJ1-2): EPEVTQTPSHQVTQMGQEVILRCVPISNHLYFYWYRQILGQKVEFLVSFYNNEISEKSEIFDDQFSVERPDGSNFTLKIRSTKLEDSAMYFCASSEALRTDHYGYTFGSGTRLTVV.

At least ten counts were recorded for this clonotype. The J gene is TRBJ2-3, the V gene TRBV4-1; 9 bases fit TRBD2. Germline loops: CDR1 MGHRA, CDR2 YSYEKL. V gave up 4 bases and J gave up 2 bases; unmatched junction bases: 4. The CDR3 covers 15 residues. The CDR3 sequence: CASSPLAGDTDTQYF. In DNA, the CDR3 is TGCGCCAGCAGCCCATTAGCGGGGGACACAGATACGCAGTATTTT.

J is TRBJ1-1 and V is TRBV19; no firm D call. Germline-derived CDR1 and CDR2 are LNHDA and SQIVND (reference sequence). V was shortened by 7 bases and J by 3 bases, with 24 bases between the two germline ends. This CDR3 comprises 17 residues. This CDR3 reads CASIGPREVRSDTEAFF. CDR3 nucleotides: TGTGCCAGTATTGGCCCAAGGGAGGTTAGGTCCGACACTGAAGCTTTCTTT.

This clonotype has at least ten counts. This sequence joins TRBV5-1 and TRBJ1-2, with D perhaps matching TRBD1 (6 bases). Trimming pared 3 bases from V and 4 bases from J, leaving 13 bases between. CDR1 is SGHRS, CDR2 YFSETQ, per germline. The CDR3 totals 14 residues. CDR3 nucleotide sequence: TGCGCCAGCAGCTCCGTAGGACAGACCTATGGCTACACCTTC. Its protein product is CASSSVGQTYGYTF.

This clonotype occurred many times. The rearrangement uses TRBV11-3 and TRBJ2-7; D tentatively fits TRBD1 or TRBD2 (5 bases each). The CDR3 extends over 17 amino acids. V lost 5 bases and J 3 bases, leaving 23 bases between the germline ends. Germline lookup yields CDR1 SGHNT and CDR2 YENEEA. CDR3 amino acids: CASSPGTRNWGIYEQYF. The CDR3 DNA reads as TGTGCCAGCAGCCCGGGAACACGGAACTGGGGGATCTACGAGCAGTACTTC.

This clonotype was detected many times. Mismatch with germline at one junction end may stem from a read error. The chain uses TRBV2 and TRBJ1-2; tentatively, D is TRBD1 (5 bases). Germline V CDR1 and CDR2: SNHLY, FYNNEI. The CDR3 runs 13 residues. CDR3 sequence reads: CASSAGRNNGYTF. The CDR3 DNA reads as TGTGCCAGCAGTGCGGGACGTAACAATGGCTACACCTTC.

Ten or more counts support this clonotype. CDR3 sequence reads: CASSYVAVSDEQYF. The CDR3 DNA follows: TGTGCCAGCAGTTACGTTGCGGTCAGCGACGAGCAGTACTTC. This chain connects TRBV6-6 to TRBJ2-7; no clear D. Germline CDR1 and CDR2: MNHNY and SVGAGI (reference sequence). Trimming took 2 bases from V and 5 from J, leaving 13 bases between them. The CDR3 totals 14 residues.

The V gene is TRBV6-6, the J gene TRBJ2-7; tentatively, D is TRBD1 (6 bases). Looked up from germline, CDR1 is MNHNY and CDR2 is SVGAGI (reference sequence). The length of the CDR3 is 15 residues. V was clipped by 0 bases and J by 4 bases, with 13 bases between them. The CDR3 loop is CASSYSRGTLYEQYF. CDR3 bases: TGTGCCAGCAGTTACTCGAGGGGGACCCTATACGAGCAGTACTTC.